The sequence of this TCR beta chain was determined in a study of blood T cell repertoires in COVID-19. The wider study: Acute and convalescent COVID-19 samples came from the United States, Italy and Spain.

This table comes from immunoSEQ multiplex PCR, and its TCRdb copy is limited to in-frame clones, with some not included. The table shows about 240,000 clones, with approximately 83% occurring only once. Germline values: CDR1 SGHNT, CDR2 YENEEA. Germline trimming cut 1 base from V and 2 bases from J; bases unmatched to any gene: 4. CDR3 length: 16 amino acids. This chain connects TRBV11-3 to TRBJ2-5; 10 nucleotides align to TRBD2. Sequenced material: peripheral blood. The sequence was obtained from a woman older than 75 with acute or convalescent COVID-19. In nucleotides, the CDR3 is TGTGCCAGCAGCTTAGGTCAGCGGGGGGGGCAAGAGACCCAGTACTTC. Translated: CASSLGQRGGQETQYF.